This T cell receptor beta chain was sequenced during a study of radiotherapy plus CTLA-4 blockade in lung cancer (dated by TCRdb to 2016 to 2018). Concerning the study at large: Objective responses occurred in approximately 19% of enrolled patients, and under 40% achieved disease control.

The method behind the library was the immunoSEQ multiplex PCR assay. TCRdb re-hosts the immuneACCESS table, in-frame sequences only. Its copies lack some clones; in the studies checked, an unresolved V gene accounts for under half of them, and the cause for the rest is not known. This sample gives tens of thousands of clones in total; approximately 80% of them show up just once. About 26% of the sample is taken by the ten largest. About this clone itself: The antigen this receptor binds is unknown. Per-nucleotide qualities are absent, and no much larger clonotype sits a single base away.

The junction shows trimming of 6 bases on V and 4 bases on J, and the gene matches do not reach 7 bases of it. CDR1 and CDR2 are read off the germline V gene (reference sequence) as MNHNY and SVGAGI. Including cysteine and phenylalanine, the CDR3 has 16 amino acids. Just the 48-base CDR3 DNA is kept, in frame starting at base 1. Focal radiation therapy combined with CTLA-4 blockade (ipilimumab) was tested in patients with chemo-refractory metastatic non-small-cell lung cancer. Overall results and qualifications from the work: The strongest predictors of response, as reported, were early dynamic changes in blood T cell clones along with a rise in serum interferon-beta after radiation. After treatment with radiotherapy and ipilimumab, TCR clones that came from tumors expanded in the peripheral blood.

The TCR sequence derives from a human donor with non-small cell lung cancer that progressed on radiotherapy plus ipilimumab. Material: peripheral blood, obtained from a patient treated with radiotherapy plus ipilimumab. The chain is made from TRBV6-6 and TRBJ1-4; 11 junctional bases match TRBD1. CDR3 sequence: CASSKLGTGGNEKLFF. Here is the DNA: TGTGCCAGCAGCAAACTCGGGACAGGGGGTAATGAAAAACTGTTTTTT.